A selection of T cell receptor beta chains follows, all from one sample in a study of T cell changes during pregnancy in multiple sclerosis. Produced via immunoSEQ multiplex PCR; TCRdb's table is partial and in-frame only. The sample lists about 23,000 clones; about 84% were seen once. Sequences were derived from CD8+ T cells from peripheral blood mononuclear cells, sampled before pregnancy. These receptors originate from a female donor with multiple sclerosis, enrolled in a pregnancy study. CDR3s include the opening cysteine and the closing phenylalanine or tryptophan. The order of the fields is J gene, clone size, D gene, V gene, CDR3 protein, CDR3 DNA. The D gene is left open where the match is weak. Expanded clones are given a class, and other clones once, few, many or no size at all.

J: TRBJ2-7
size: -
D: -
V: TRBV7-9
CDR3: CASSLDPSYEQYF
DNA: TGTGCCAGCAGCTTAGATCCTAGCTACGAGCAGTACTTC

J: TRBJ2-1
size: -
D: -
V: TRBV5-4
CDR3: CVSSLFQQENNEQFF
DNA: TGTGTCAGCAGCCTATTCCAACAGGAGAACAATGAGCAGTTCTTC

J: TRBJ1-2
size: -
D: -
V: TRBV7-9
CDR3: CASSLRAGVYGYTF
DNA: TGTGCCAGCAGCTTAAGGGCAGGGGTCTATGGCTACACCTTC

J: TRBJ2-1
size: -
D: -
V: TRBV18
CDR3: CASSPIAHNNEQFF
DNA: TGTGCCAGCTCACCAATCGCACACAACAATGAGCAGTTCTTC

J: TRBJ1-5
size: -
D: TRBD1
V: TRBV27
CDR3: CASSLFPTGLNQPQHF
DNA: TGTGCCAGCAGTTTATTCCCGACAGGGCTAAATCAGCCCCAGCATTTT

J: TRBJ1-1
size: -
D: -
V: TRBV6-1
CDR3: CASSEQGWGLNTEAFF
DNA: TGTGCCAGCAGTGAGCAGGGATGGGGCCTGAACACTGAAGCTTTCTTT

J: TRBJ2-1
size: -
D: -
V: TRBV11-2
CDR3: CASSLISNEQFF
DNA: TGTGCCAGCAGCTTAATCTCGAATGAGCAGTTCTTC

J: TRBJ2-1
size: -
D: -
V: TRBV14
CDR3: CASSQGRRRSSYNEQFF
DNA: TGTGCCAGCAGCCAAGGTCGGCGGAGGAGCTCCTACAATGAGCAGTTCTTC

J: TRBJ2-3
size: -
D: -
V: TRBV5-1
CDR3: CASSSWSGEVTDTQYF
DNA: TGCGCCAGCAGCTCTTGGTCGGGAGAAGTCACAGATACGCAGTATTTT

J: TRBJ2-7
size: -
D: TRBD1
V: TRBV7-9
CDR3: CASSQWTGGRYEQYF
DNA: TGTGCCAGCAGCCAATGGACAGGGGGACGCTACGAGCAGTACTTC

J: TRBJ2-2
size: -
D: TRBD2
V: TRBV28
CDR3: CASSLYGAASGRADTGELFF
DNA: TGTGCCAGCAGTTTATATGGTGCGGCTAGCGGGAGGGCGGACACCGGGGAGCTGTTTTTT

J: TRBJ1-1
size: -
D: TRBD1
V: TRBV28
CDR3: CASSFPRGQNTEAFF
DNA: TGTGCCAGCAGTTTCCCCAGGGGGCAGAACACTGAAGCTTTCTTT

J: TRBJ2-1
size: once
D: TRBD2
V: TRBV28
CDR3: CASSSGTSGSGYNEQFF
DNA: TGTGCCAGCAGTTCTGGGACTAGCGGGAGCGGGTACAATGAGCAGTTCTTC

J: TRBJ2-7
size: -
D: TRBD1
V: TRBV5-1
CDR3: CASSLGQADGTEQYF
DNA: TGCGCCAGCAGCCTGGGACAGGCGGACGGGACCGAGCAGTACTTC

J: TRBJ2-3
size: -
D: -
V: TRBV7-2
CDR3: CASSLGIDTQYF
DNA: TGTGCCAGCAGCTTAGGTATAGATACGCAGTATTTT

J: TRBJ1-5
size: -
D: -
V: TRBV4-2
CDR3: CASSQDPPTAGGQPQHF
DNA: TGTGCCAGCAGCCAAGATCCCCCGACCGCGGGGGGTCAGCCCCAGCATTTT

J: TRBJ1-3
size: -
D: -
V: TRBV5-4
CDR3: CASSLAGNRVSSGNTIYF
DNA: TGTGCCAGCAGCTTGGCCGGCAACAGAGTCAGCTCTGGAAACACCATATATTTT

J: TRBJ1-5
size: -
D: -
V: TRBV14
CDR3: CASSQLGGNQPQHF
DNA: TGTGCCAGCAGCCAACTAGGTGGGAATCAGCCCCAGCATTTT

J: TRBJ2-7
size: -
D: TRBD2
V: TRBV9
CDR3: CASSDSEAGEDHEQYF
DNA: TGTGCCAGCAGCGATTCAGAAGCGGGAGAGGACCACGAGCAGTACTTC

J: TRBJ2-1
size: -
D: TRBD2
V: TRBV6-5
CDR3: CASRVAGETAFF
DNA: TGTGCCAGCAGAGTAGCGGGAGAAACTGCGTTCTTC

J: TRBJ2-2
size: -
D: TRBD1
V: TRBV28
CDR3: CASSLFDRETTGELFF
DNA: TGTGCCAGCAGTTTATTTGACAGGGAGACCACCGGGGAGCTGTTTTTT

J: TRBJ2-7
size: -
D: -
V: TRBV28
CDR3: CASSLSDYEQYF
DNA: TGTGCCAGCAGTTTATCAGATTACGAGCAGTACTTC

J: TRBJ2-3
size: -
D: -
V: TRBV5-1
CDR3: CASSLAGRGRRTDTQYF
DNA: TGCGCCAGCAGCTTGGCGGGGCGGGGACGACGCACAGATACGCAGTATTTT

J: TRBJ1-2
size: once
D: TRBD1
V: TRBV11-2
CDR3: CASSPQGAWDYGYTF
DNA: TGTGCCAGCAGCCCACAGGGGGCGTGGGACTATGGCTACACCTTC

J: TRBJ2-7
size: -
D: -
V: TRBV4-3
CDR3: CASSQGAHSYEQYF
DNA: TGCGCCAGCAGCCAAGGGGCACACTCCTACGAGCAGTACTTC

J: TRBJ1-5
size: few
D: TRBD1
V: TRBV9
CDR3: CASSVGTGKNQPQHF
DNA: TGTGCCAGCAGCGTAGGGACAGGTAAAAATCAGCCCCAGCATTTT

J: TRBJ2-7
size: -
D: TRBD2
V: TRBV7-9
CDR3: CASSLPSGRTYEQYF
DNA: TGTGCCAGCAGCTTACCAAGCGGGAGAACCTACGAGCAGTACTTC

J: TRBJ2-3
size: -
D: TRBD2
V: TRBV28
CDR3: CASSPTSGTVRGTDTQYF
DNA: TGTGCCAGCAGCCCGACTAGCGGGACCGTACGGGGTACAGATACGCAGTATTTT

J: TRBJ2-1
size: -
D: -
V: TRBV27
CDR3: CASSLGAEIYNEQFF
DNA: TGTGCCAGCAGTTTAGGGGCAGAGATCTACAATGAGCAGTTCTTC

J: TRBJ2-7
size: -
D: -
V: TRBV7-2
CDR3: CASSLGDFSGYEQYF
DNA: TGTGCCAGCAGCTTAGGAGACTTCTCCGGCTACGAGCAGTACTTC

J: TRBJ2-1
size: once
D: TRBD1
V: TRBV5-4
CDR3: CASSKKTGTGILDEQFF
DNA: TGTGCCAGCAGCAAAAAAACCGGGACAGGGATCTTAGATGAGCAGTTCTTC

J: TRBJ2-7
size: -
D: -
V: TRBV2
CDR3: CASSESNYYEQYF
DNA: TGTGCCAGCAGTGAAAGCAACTACTACGAGCAGTACTTC

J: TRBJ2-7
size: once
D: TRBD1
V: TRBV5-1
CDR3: CASSRGTVNSYEQYF
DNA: TGCGCCAGCAGTAGGGGGACAGTTAACTCCTACGAGCAGTACTTC

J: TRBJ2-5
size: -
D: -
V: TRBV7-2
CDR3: CASNMGGGILQETQYF
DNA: TGTGCCAGCAACATGGGGGGGGGCATTCTACAAGAGACCCAGTACTTC

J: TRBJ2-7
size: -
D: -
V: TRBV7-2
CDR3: CASSPPGGTYEQYF
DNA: TGTGCCAGCAGCCCTCCGGGTGGTACCTACGAGCAGTACTTC

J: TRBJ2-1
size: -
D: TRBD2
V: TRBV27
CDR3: CASSWGTSGREQFF
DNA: TGTGCCAGCAGTTGGGGGACTAGCGGGAGGGAGCAGTTCTTC

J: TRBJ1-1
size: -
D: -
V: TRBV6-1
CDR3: CASSGWKGAGTTEAFF
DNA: TGTGCCAGCAGTGGTTGGAAGGGCGCGGGGACCACTGAAGCTTTCTTT

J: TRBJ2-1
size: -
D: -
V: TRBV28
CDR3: CASSPRAGHNEQFF
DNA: TGTGCCAGCAGTCCCAGGGCGGGACACAATGAGCAGTTCTTC

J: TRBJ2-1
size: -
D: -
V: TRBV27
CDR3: CASSLSTGGYNEQFF
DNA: TGTGCCAGCAGTTTATCGACTGGAGGTTACAATGAGCAGTTCTTC

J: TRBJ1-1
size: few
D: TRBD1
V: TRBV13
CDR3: CASSLGQLTEAFF
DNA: TGTGCCAGCAGCTTGGGACAGTTAACTGAAGCTTTCTTT

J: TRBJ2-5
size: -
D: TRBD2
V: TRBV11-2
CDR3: CASSDSGGGYQETQYF
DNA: TGTGCCAGCAGCGACAGCGGGGGAGGGTACCAAGAGACCCAGTACTTC

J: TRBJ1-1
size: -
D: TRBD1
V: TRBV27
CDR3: CASSPPHRGLGEAFF
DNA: TGTGCCAGCAGTCCTCCTCACAGGGGGCTAGGGGAAGCTTTCTTT

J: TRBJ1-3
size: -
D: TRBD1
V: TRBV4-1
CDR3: CASSHPDRGNSGNTIYF
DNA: TGCGCCAGCAGCCACCCGGACAGGGGGAACTCTGGAAACACCATATATTTT